The present entry profiles one TCR beta chain with its context. This record belongs to a study of T-cell memory formation after mild COVID-19. The germline CDR1 and CDR2 sequences are LGHDT and YNNKEL (reference sequence). The CDR3 is 14 amino acids. Trimming pared 0 bases from V and 2 bases from J, leaving 5 bases between. Barcoded TCR alpha and TCR beta cDNA libraries with UMIs came from 5'RACE using constant-segment primers. One entry per CDR3 protein, called by TCRdb with MiXCR from the 5' RACE reads. The repertoire holds 450,000 to 700,000 distinct CDR3 sequences, with roughly 17% as singletons. The TCR originated in an adult woman who had mild COVID-19 (a few samples of this study predate the infection). Cell type and time point are not known. The rearrangement links TRBV3-1 to TRBJ2-1, with D perhaps matching TRBD2 (5 bases). Sequencing was done on a sample of PBMCs or a T cell subset sorted from them (not recorded which). CDR3 amino acids: CASSQETTYNEQFF. CDR3 coding DNA: TGTGCCAGCAGCCAAGAGACTACCTACAATGAGCAGTTCTTC.